This passage covers 6 T cell receptor beta chains from one sample sequenced in a study of T cell responses to AZD1222 COVID-19 vaccine. Clones were sequenced by immunoSEQ multiplex PCR, and TCRdb holds only the in-frame ones, with some missing. The sample contains tens of thousands of clones, approximately 91% of which appear only once. This material consisted of peripheral blood, taken on day 0 of AZD1222 vaccination. These receptors originate from an adult in good health.

The chain carries TRBV2 and TRBJ1-5; no clear D. This CDR3 has 15 amino acids. Germline CDR1 and CDR2: SNHLY and FYNNEI. The V end was cut by 5 bases, the J end by 0 bases, with 11 bases between. The CDR3 is CASSTTRNSNQPQHF. The CDR3 DNA reads as TGTGCCAGCAGTACAACCCGTAATAGCAATCAGCCCCAGCATTTT.

The genes are TRBV2 and TRBJ1-5; D not certain. Trimming removed 1 base from V and 5 bases from J, with 6 bases in between. The CDR3 totals 13 residues. Germline lookup yields CDR1 SNHLY and CDR2 FYNNEI. The chain's CDR3 is CASSEGRDQPQHF. The CDR3 DNA reads as TGTGCCAGCAGTGAAGGCCGGGATCAGCCCCAGCATTTT.

V is TRBV12-5 and J is TRBJ2-6; TRBD2 is a possible D gene (6 bases). Between the trimmed V and J ends, which lost 1 base and 1 base, there was a span of 17 bases. CDR3 length: 19 residues. In germline, CDR1 is LGHNT, CDR2 FRNRAP. The CDR3 nucleotides read TGTGCTAGTGGTTTGGCATTAACAGGAGGGAGTTCTGGGGCCAACGTCCTGACTTTC. It translates to CASGLALTGGSSGANVLTF. Full variable domain (missing parts from reference TRBV12-5 and TRBJ2-6): DARVTQTPRHKVTEMGQEVTMRCQPILGHNTVFWYRQTMMQGLELLAYFRNRAPLDDSGMPKDRFSAEMPDATLATLKIQPSEPRDSAVYFCASGLALTGGSSGANVLTFGAGSRLTVL.

The chain combines TRBV5-1 with TRBJ2-7; 9 bases are shared with TRBD1. The CDR3 consists of 14 residues. Trimming took 3 bases from V and 2 from J; bases not matched to a gene: 3. The V gene's germline CDR1 is SGHRS and CDR2 YFSETQ. The CDR3 nucleotides are TGCGCCAGCAGCTGGACAGGGGACGCCTACGAGCAGTACTTC. This sequence encodes CASSWTGDAYEQYF.

The sample holds one count of this clone. The V and J genes are TRBV27 and TRBJ1-1; D remains ambiguous. The V end was cut by 3 bases, the J end by 5 bases, with 13 bases between. CDR1 and CDR2 (germline): MNHEY, SMNVEV (reference sequence). The CDR3 runs to 14 residues. CDR3 in amino acids: CASSLGGGGTEAFF. The CDR3 nucleotides read TGTGCCAGCAGTTTGGGAGGAGGCGGGACTGAAGCTTTCTTT.

The J gene is TRBJ2-7, the V gene TRBV4-3; a weak D match, TRBD1 (5 bases). Germline values: CDR1 LGHNA, CDR2 YSLEER. The length of the CDR3 is 13 residues. V lost 3 bases and J 3 bases, leaving 9 bases between the germline ends. The CDR3 DNA follows: TGCGCCAGCAGCCAGGACACATACTACGAGCAGTACTTC. It encodes CASSQDTYYEQYF.